This TCR beta chain was recovered during a study of identical twins. Each CDR3 protein gets one entry after TCRdb re-called the 5' RACE reads with MiXCR. The sample records about 190,000 distinct CDR3 sequences, 15% to 20% being singletons. There are 12 residues in the CDR3. In germline, CDR1 is SNHLY, CDR2 FYNNEI. Trimming pared 6 bases from V and 3 bases from J, leaving 9 bases between. This sample was also put to use in a study of T cells expressing NK-cell markers. From that second work: All TCR beta repertoires analysed originated from sorted CD3+CD56+NKG2C+, CD3+CD56+NKG2C- and CD3+CD56-NKG2C+ T cells. Expanded NKG2C+ T cell clones were not confirmed as HCMV-specific.

The source is a woman between 18 and 29 years old in good health. Sequencing input: CD8+ T cells sorted from blood. The V gene is TRBV2, the J gene TRBJ2-7; D unresolved. The CDR3 DNA is TGTGCCAGCAGGGGAAGGGTCTACGAGCAGTACTTC. This encodes CASRGRVYEQYF.